This T cell receptor beta chain was sequenced during a study of coeliac disease. Study context: Each coeliac patient was active, refractory type I, or diet-controlled.

Details on this clone: Its specificity is not known.

Profiling relied on immunoSEQ multiplex PCR, and the TCRdb table lists in-frame clones only, not all of them. The sample yields over 3,500 clones, about 63% seen once. Overall study findings and caveats: Control samples showed higher TRB and TRG clonality than intraepithelial and lamina propria samples in active celiac disease. Most TRB amino acid sequences occurred in only one sample. Intraepithelial and lamina propria fractions were not highly pure, so cross-contamination was possible.

The germline V and J ends were trimmed by 6 bases and 5 bases, with 14 bases remaining between them. The CDR3 length is 14 residues. CDR1 MNHEY and CDR2 SVGAGI come from the germline V gene. The clonotype comes from a human donor with active celiac disease. Sequencing used intraepithelial lymphocytes from the gut. The chain uses TRBV6-5 and TRBJ1-5; maybe TRBD1 (5 bases). The chain's CDR3 is CASSHRGGDQPQHF. DNA of the CDR3: TGTGCCAGCAGCCACCGCGGGGGGGATCAGCCCCAGCATTTT.